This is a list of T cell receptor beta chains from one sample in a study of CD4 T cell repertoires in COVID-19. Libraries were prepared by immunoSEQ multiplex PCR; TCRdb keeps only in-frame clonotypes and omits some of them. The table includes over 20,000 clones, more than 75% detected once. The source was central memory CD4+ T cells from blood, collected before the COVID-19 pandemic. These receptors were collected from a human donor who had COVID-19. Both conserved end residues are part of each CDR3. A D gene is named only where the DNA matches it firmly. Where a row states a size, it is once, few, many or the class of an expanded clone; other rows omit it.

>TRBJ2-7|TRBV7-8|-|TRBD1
TGTGCCAGCAGCTTTAAGTCGACAGGGGTATACGAGCAGTACTTC
CASSFKSTGVYEQYF
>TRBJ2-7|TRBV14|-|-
TGTGCCAGCAGCCCGTTTTCGGTCTACGAGCAGTACTTC
CASSPFSVYEQYF
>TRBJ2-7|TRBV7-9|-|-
TGTGCCAGCAGCCCCGGCGGAGCCTACGAGCAGTACTTC
CASSPGGAYEQYF
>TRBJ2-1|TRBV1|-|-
TGCACCAGCAGCCAAGAGGTCAACGGGAGGAGGCACAATGAGCAGTTCTTC
CTSSQEVNGRRHNEQFF
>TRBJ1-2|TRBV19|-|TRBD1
TGTGCCAGTAGTATAGATCGGACAGGGGGCTTCTCTAACTATGGCTACACCTTC
CASSIDRTGGFSNYGYTF
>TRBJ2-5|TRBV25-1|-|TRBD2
TGTGCCAGCACGAAAACTAGCGGGAGGAAAAAAGAGACCCAGTACTTC
CASTKTSGRKKETQYF
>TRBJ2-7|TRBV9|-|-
TGTGCCAGCAGCGCTGGGGGCCTCGAGCAGTACTTC
CASSAGGLEQYF
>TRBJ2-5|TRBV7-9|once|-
TGTGCCAGCAGCTTCCAGGGCGGCCAAGAGACCCAGTACTTC
CASSFQGGQETQYF
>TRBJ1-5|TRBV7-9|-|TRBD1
TGTGCCAGCAGCCAAGGGACAGGGCGTGGAGGCAATCAGCCCCAGCATTTT
CASSQGTGRGGNQPQHF
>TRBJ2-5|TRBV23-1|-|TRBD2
TGCGCCAGCAGTCAATCGCGGAGACTAGCGGGAGGAGGCCAAGAGACCCAGTACTTC
CASSQSRRLAGGGQETQYF
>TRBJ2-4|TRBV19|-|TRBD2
TGTGCCAGTAGTACCCAGACTAGCGGGAGGACCCGCAGGAACATTCAGTACTTC
CASSTQTSGRTRRNIQYF
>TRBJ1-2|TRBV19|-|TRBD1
TGTGCCAGTAGTATAGGGGGACAGGGGGCGCGATACACCTTC
CASSIGGQGARYTF
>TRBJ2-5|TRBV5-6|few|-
TGTGCCAGCAGCCCCGACATATATGAGACCCAGTACTTC
CASSPDIYETQYF
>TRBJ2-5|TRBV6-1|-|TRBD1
TGTGCCAGCAGTGACTGGGACAGGGGTCGAGGCGAGACCCAGTACTTC
CASSDWDRGRGETQYF
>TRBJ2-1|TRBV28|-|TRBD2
TGTGCCAGCAGTTTAGCGGGAGAAGGGTACAATGAGCAGTTCTTC
CASSLAGEGYNEQFF
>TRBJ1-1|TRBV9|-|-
TGTGCCAGCAGGTCCACAGATGTTCCTAACACTGAAGCTTTCTTT
CASRSTDVPNTEAFF
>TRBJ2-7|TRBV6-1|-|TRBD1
TGTGCCAGTCTAAATGGGGACAGGGTCTACGAGCAGTACTTC
CASLNGDRVYEQYF
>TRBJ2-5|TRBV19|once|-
TGTGCCAGTAGTATGGGGGCGATGGAAGAGACCCAGTACTTC
CASSMGAMEETQYF
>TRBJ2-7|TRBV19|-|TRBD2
TGTGCCAGTAGTATGACTAGCGGGAGTCTGGAGCAGTACTTC
CASSMTSGSLEQYF
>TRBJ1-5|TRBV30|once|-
TGTGCCTGGACCTCGGGGGGGGGACAGCCCCAGCATTTT
CAWTSGGGQPQHF
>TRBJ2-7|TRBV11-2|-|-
TGTGCCAGCAGCTTAGCAAGCCCCAACGAGCAGTACTTC
CASSLASPNEQYF
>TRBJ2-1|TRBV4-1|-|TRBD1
TGCGCCAGCAGCCACCGGGACAGGGAAGGTCTTGAGCAGTTCTTC
CASSHRDREGLEQFF
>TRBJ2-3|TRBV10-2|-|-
TGCGCCAGCCGGGGGTCACAAGGGGGCAGCACAGATACGCAGTATTTT
CASRGSQGGSTDTQYF
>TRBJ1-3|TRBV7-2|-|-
TGTGCCAGCAGCTCCTATGCAGCGGACACCATATATTTT
CASSSYAADTIYF
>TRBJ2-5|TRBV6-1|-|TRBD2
TGTGCCAGCACCATGAGCGGGAGGGAGACCCAGTACTTC
CASTMSGRETQYF
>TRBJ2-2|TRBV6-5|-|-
TGTGCCAGCAGTTACGGAGGCACCGGGGAGCTGTTTTTT
CASSYGGTGELFF
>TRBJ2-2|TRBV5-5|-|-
TGTGCCAGCAGCTTTACAGGCACCGGGGAGCTGTTTTTT
CASSFTGTGELFF
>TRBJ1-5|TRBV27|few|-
TGTGCCAGCAGTTTGCTTGGAGTCAATCAGCCCCAGCATTTT
CASSLLGVNQPQHF
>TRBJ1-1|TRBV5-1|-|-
TGCGCCAGTACTGGCGGTCGCGGACTGGATGCTTTCTTT
CASTGGRGLDAFF
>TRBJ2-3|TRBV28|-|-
TGTGCCAGCAGAACCCCCTCAGCGGTCACAGATACGCAGTATTTT
CASRTPSAVTDTQYF
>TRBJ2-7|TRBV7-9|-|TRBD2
TGTGCCAGCAGCCCCCGCGGGTGGGGACTAGCGGGAGGCTACGAGCAGTACTTC
CASSPRGWGLAGGYEQYF